This TCR beta chain appears in the sequencing data of a study of blood T cells in healthy people across ages (dated by TCRdb to between 2014 and 2017). As for the study more broadly: Template switching captured roughly one uniquely barcoded TCR beta cDNA molecule per two T cells in model experiments. Donors were grouped into four age groups: young (average approximately 15 years), middle-aged (39), aged (over 55) and long-lived (around 80). For two donors (one aged 18 to 29 and one aged 80 or older), the study analyzed two additional independent replicas of 1 million unique cDNA reads from the same blood draw. Age-related changes in TCR beta repertoire diversity were measured in the study by deep sequencing normalized with unique cDNA molecular identifiers. To avoid experimental bias, donors of different ages were spread randomly across the sequencing lanes. Results the study describes overall, beyond this receptor: Estimates of total diversity from one million sequenced T cells were regarded as lower bounds and underestimates. There was a strong correlation between observed TCR beta diversity and the percentage of naive T cells measured by flow cytometry. Conclusive comparison of naive and antigen-experienced compartments was prevented by the profiling of bulk unsorted PBMCs. As age increased, observed TCR beta diversity per million T cells dropped in a roughly linear way, and a significant reduction was already evident by age around 41. The long-lived group showed more naive CD4+ T cells, fewer expanded clones and increased TCR diversity than the aged group, suggesting age selection. Because the CMV infection status of the donors was unknown, age-related changes in expanded clonotypes may potentially have been confounded.

The method was 5' RACE. Reads for this sample came from an Illumina HiSeq 2500. A second PCR of about 6 to 11 cycles was performed with a sample-barcoded 5' primer and a J-beta primer mix. A template-switch 5' adaptor carrying 12 random nucleotides introduced a unique molecular identifier onto each TCR beta cDNA molecule. Each sample yielded at least 2.5 million CDR3-containing paired-end reads. All of the RNA was converted into first-strand cDNA using the Mint cDNA synthesis kit, with a TRBC-specific oligonucleotide serving as the primer. Following uracil-DNA glycosylase treatment, all cDNA underwent a first 18-cycle PCR with the universal primers M1SS and BC2_uni_R. The paper's processing steps were these. Each sample was normalized by randomly selecting 1 million high-quality reads, each carrying a distinct molecular identifier. Instead of being binned into consensus sequences, reads that shared molecular identifiers were thrown out. MiTCR, run with a Q25 quality threshold and the strictest error-elimination algorithm, handled CDR3 identification, clonotype clustering and error correction. A nonparametric unseen species model using Euler transformation provided a lower-bound estimate of total TCR beta diversity. TCRdb reanalyzed the raw reads on its own, using fastp at Q25 for trimming and MiXCR for clone calling, and kept in-frame beta chains. Rows are combined by CDR3 protein, so each entry shows the most common genes and DNA. It is TCRdb's table, rather than the study itself, that gives the V and J calls and clone size. The sample includes some 1,500,000 distinct CDR3 sequences, with about 42% observed a single time. The ten top clones hold 4% of the sample.

The donors were some 36 Caucasian individuals from Russia, aged roughly 6 to 100 years, who were systemically healthy. About 10 milliliters of peripheral blood were collected from each donor into EDTA-treated Vacutainer tubes. Ficoll-Paque density-gradient centrifugation was used to isolate PBMCs, with at least 6.5 million obtained per sample. Total RNA was extracted from PBMCs with Trizol reagent, with at least 6 micrograms obtained per sample. For every donor, flow cytometry on a PBMC aliquot measured the percentage of naive CD45RAhigh/CD27high T cells. A note on this clonotype: Its target antigen remains unknown. This may be a read error: a much more frequent sequence differs by one nucleotide.

Sequences SQVTM (CDR1) and ANQGSEA (CDR2) are obtained from the germline V gene. The CDR3 covers 12 residues, taking in both the cysteine and the phenylalanine. The sequence is cut down to CDR3 DNA, 36 bases in frame from base 1. This chain joins TRBV29-1 to TRBJ1-1; the D gene is perhaps TRBD1, on 5 matching bases. The sample comprised blood. This TCR was sampled from a woman younger than 35 in good health. Read as DNA, the sequence is TGCGGCGCTGGGACCATGAACACTGAAGCTTTCTTT. This is translated as CGAGTMNTEAFF. The CDR3 plus the reference TRBV29-1 and TRBJ1-1 genes for the other parts give the full variable domain: SAVISQKPSRDICQRGTSLTIQCQVDSQVTMMFWYRQQPGQSLTLIATANQGSEATYESGFVIDKFPISRPNLTFSTLTVSNMSPEDSSIYLCGAGTMNTEAFFGQGTRLTVV.